Reported below is one T cell receptor (beta chain). Its antigen is unknown. Data came from immunoSEQ multiplex PCR; TCRdb stores just in-frame clones and leaves some out. The table has some 140,000 clones, 85% to 95% seen once. Germline V gives CDR1 MNHEY, CDR2 SMNVEV (reference sequence). The V end lost 5 bases, the J end lost 0 bases, and 11 bases lay between the germline ends. This CDR3 region has 15 residues. Frozen PBMC stocks contributed about 2.2 micrograms of genomic DNA to the TCR beta libraries. This sample was included in a study of cytotoxic CD8 clonotypes in ibrutinib-treated CLL. Study conclusions and caveats: Against age-matched healthy donors, baseline clonality ran higher and tracked circulating CD8+ T-cell counts. Public clonotypes were rare and shrank or held steady on treatment.

The receptor's source is a human donor with chronic lymphocytic leukemia. This chain uses TRBV27 with TRBJ1-5, with D unclear. This specimen was PBMCs, taken after 12 months of ibrutinib treatment. The CDR3: CASSAGDTSNQPQHF. CDR3 in DNA: TGTGCCAGCAGTGCCGGCGACACTAGCAATCAGCCCCAGCATTTT.